A selection of T cell receptor beta chains follows, all from one sample in a study of control samples from healthy donors and cancer patients. Repertoires were generated with immunoSEQ multiplex PCR, while TCRdb's copy carries only in-frame clones and drops some. There are around 18,000 clones in the sample; about 86% occur only once, and around 10% lies in the top ten. Source material: PBMCs. These receptor sequences come from a woman between 70 and 85 years old with colorectal cancer. Both conserved end residues are part of each CDR3. The D gene is left open where the match is weak. Clone size, where shown, is once, few, many, or a class for clones that have expanded.

TRBJ1-2 TRBV19 TRBD1 16 - TGTGCCAGTAGGGGGCCGGGACAGGGATGGAATGATGGCTACACCTTC CASRGPGQGWNDGYTF
TRBJ2-3 TRBV5-6 - 14 - TGTGCCAGCAGCTTGGGCAGGGCGTCAGATACGCAGTATTTT CASSLGRASDTQYF
TRBJ2-7 TRBV13 - 15 - TGTGCCAGCAGCTTCTCTGGGTTATCGCGGCTCGAGCAGTACTTC CASSFSGLSRLEQYF
TRBJ2-7 TRBV27 TRBD1 15 - TGTGCCAGCAGGGAAGGGACAGGGGGTCCCTACGAGCAGTACTTC CASREGTGGPYEQYF
TRBJ2-2 TRBV5-1 TRBD1 15 - TGCGCCAGCAGTTTGCAGGGGGCTATAACCGGGGAGCTGTTTTTT CASSLQGAITGELFF
TRBJ1-3 TRBV2 - 15 - TGTGCCAGCAGTGAGAACAGGGAATCCGGAAACACCATATATTTT CASSENRESGNTIYF
TRBJ1-1 TRBV5-1 - 15 - TGCGCCAGCAGCTTGGTAGACGGAAACCCCCCTGAAGCTTTCTTT CASSLVDGNPPEAFF
TRBJ1-5 TRBV19 - 13 - TGTGCCAGTAGTAGTGGTGAGGAGCGGCCCCAGCATTTT CASSSGEERPQHF
TRBJ1-2 TRBV5-1 TRBD1 13 few TGCGCCAGCAACAGGGGCTCCGACTATGGCTACACCTTC CASNRGSDYGYTF
TRBJ2-5 TRBV5-4 - 13 - TGTGCCAGCAGCTTGGGCGGAGGGGGGACCCAGTACTTC CASSLGGGGTQYF
TRBJ1-2 TRBV4-1 - 16 - TGCGCCAGCAGCCAAGAATTGACACGAGCTAACTATGGCTACACCTTC CASSQELTRANYGYTF